A single sample is the source of the 22 T cell receptor beta chains below, sequenced in a study of shared clonotypes between healthy human individuals. The table came from immunoSEQ multiplex PCR; TCRdb's copy has only in-frame clones and leaves some out. The repertoire holds millions of clones, with approximately 94% as singletons. Naive CD8 populations comprised CD45RO-negative cells positively selected for CCR7, excluding terminally differentiated effector memory CD45RA+ cells. The sample taken for sequencing was naive CD8+ T cells sorted from blood. The receptor source for this set is a man aged 18 to 30 in good health.

The chain links TRBV4-1 to TRBJ2-7; tentatively, D is TRBD1 (6 bases). Germline V CDR1 and CDR2: MGHRA, YSYEKL. This CDR3 is built from 16 residues. The ends were cut back, 0 bases at V and 3 bases at J, with 15 bases in the middle. The CDR3 here is CASSQDGPGVDYEQYF. The CDR3 DNA reads TGCGCCAGCAGCCAAGATGGGCCAGGGGTTGACTACGAGCAGTACTTC.

This rearrangement joins TRBV18 to TRBJ1-5; TRBD1 might be the D (5 bases). The V gene's germline CDR1 is KGHSH and CDR2 LQKENI. Trimming stripped 1 base from V and 5 bases from J, with 12 bases between. The CDR3 spans 15 residues. The CDR3 bases are TGTGCCAGCTCACCACTATCAGGGTTAGATCAGCCCCAGCATTTT. Translated: CASSPLSGLDQPQHF.

The V and J genes are TRBV13 and TRBJ2-7, with TRBD1 matching 12 bases. V shed 5 bases and J 5 bases; nucleotides not matched to a gene: 10. CDR3 length: 16 amino acids. In germline, CDR1 is PRHDT, CDR2 FYEKMQ (reference sequence). The CDR3 loop is CASSLAGTGGMNEQYF. CDR3 bases: TGTGCCAGCAGCCTAGCCGGGACAGGGGGCATGAACGAGCAGTACTTC.

The chain combines TRBV7-9 with TRBJ1-4; the D is unclear. The CDR3 totals 15 residues. The germline V gene has CDR1 SEHNR and CDR2 FQNEAQ (reference sequence). The ends were cut back, 5 bases at V and 0 bases at J, with 10 bases in the middle. CDR3: CASSPTGATNEKLFF. DNA of the CDR3: TGTGCCAGCAGCCCGACCGGCGCAACTAATGAAAAACTGTTTTTT.

The chain is built from TRBV5-4 and TRBJ2-3; TRBD2 aligns across 7 bases. Germline CDR1 reads SGHNT; CDR2 reads YYREEE (reference sequence). This CDR3 contains 20 residues. J lost 0 bases, V lost 4 bases, and 20 bases had no gene match. The CDR3 here is CASSVRDYPNLYGSTDTQYF. CDR3 bases: TGTGCCAGCAGCGTCCGGGACTACCCGAATCTATACGGGAGCACAGATACGCAGTATTTT.

The chain has TRBV7-8 and TRBJ2-7, with 7 bases fitting TRBD1. Germline V lookup: CDR1 SGHVS, CDR2 FQNEAQ. This CDR3 spans 13 amino acids. With V trimmed by 10 bases and J by 0 bases, 6 bases remained unmatched. The CDR3 loop is CAILTGSSYEQYF. CDR3 nucleotides: TGTGCCATCTTGACAGGGAGCTCCTACGAGCAGTACTTC. The variable domain in full, with the rest retrieved from reference TRBV7-8 and TRBJ2-7, is GAGVSQSPRYKVAKRGQDVALRCDPISGHVSLFWYQQALGQGPEFLTYFQNEAQLDKSGLPSDRFFAERPEGSVSTLKIQRTQQEDSAVYLCAILTGSSYEQYFGPGTRLTVT.

The rearrangement links TRBV7-9 to TRBJ2-5, with 10 nucleotides matching TRBD1. Germline assignment: CDR1 SEHNR and CDR2 FQNEAQ (reference sequence). V dropped 5 bases and J dropped 5; count of bases not matched to a gene: 5. This CDR3 has 14 residues. The CDR3 protein is CASSETGGRETQYF. The CDR3 region has the DNA TGTGCCAGCAGCGAGACAGGGGGCAGGGAGACCCAGTACTTC.

The J gene is TRBJ2-7, the V gene TRBV30; the match to TRBD1 covers 11 bases. The trim removed 2 bases at V and 7 bases at J, leaving 7 bases unmatched. The CDR3 has 14 residues. Germline V gene data show CDR1 as GTSNPN and CDR2 as SVGIG (reference sequence). The CDR3 nucleotides are TGTGCCTGGAGTCTGGGGACAGGGGGTCAAGAGCAGTACTTC. Protein product: CAWSLGTGGQEQYF.

The gene calls are TRBV7-9 and TRBJ1-2, with TRBD1 matching over 7 bases. Germline CDR1 is SEHNR and CDR2 is FQNEAQ (reference sequence). The junction had 15 bases not matched to a gene; V was cut back by 5 bases and J by 0 bases. The CDR3 consists of 18 residues. CDR3 in DNA: TGTGCCAGCAGCCTCCCGAGGGACAGAGAGGGCCCTAACTATGGCTACACCTTC. As protein: CASSLPRDREGPNYGYTF.

This chain joins TRBV30 and TRBJ2-1; 7 bases are shared with TRBD1. Trimming removed 5 bases from V and 7 bases from J; junction bases left unmatched: 8. This CDR3 has 13 residues. The germline CDR1 and CDR2 sequences are GTSNPN and SVGIG (reference sequence). CDR3 in DNA: TGTGCCTGGCGAGGGGGCGAAAGGAATGAGCAGTTCTTC. Translated, it gives CAWRGGERNEQFF.

This clone was detected only once. The genes are TRBV5-8 and TRBJ2-7; TRBD1 might be the D (5 bases). V was pared by 5 bases and J by 2 bases, with 5 bases between. Germline CDR1 reads SGHTS; CDR2 reads YDEGEE. This CDR3 is 11 amino acids long. The DNA of the CDR3 is TGTGCCAGCAGGACAGCCTACGAGCAGTACTTC. This encodes CASRTAYEQYF.

The rearrangement uses TRBV4-1 and TRBJ1-1; possibly TRBD1 for D (6 bases). Germline-derived CDR1 and CDR2 are MGHRA and YSYEKL. This CDR3 contains 17 residues. The V gene lost 1 base and the J gene lost 0 bases, with 15 bases spanning the gap. The CDR3 DNA reads TGCGCCAGCAGCCAAGTAGACCACAGGGACATGAACACTGAAGCTTTCTTT. Translating it yields CASSQVDHRDMNTEAFF.

This sequence joins TRBV28 and TRBJ1-5; 7 nucleotides align to TRBD1. This CDR3 region has 14 residues. Per the germline V gene, CDR1 is MDHEN and CDR2 is SYDVKM. Germline trimming cut 6 bases from V and 5 bases from J; bases unmatched to any gene: 7. The CDR3 sequence is CASSYRQGHQPQHF. The CDR3, as DNA: TGTGCCAGCAGCTACCGACAGGGCCATCAGCCCCAGCATTTT.

J is TRBJ2-6 and V is TRBV2, with D tentatively TRBD1 (6 bases). The V end was cut by 4 bases, the J end by 0 bases, with 16 bases between. Germline V CDR1 and CDR2: SNHLY, FYNNEI. CDR3 length equals 18 residues. The CDR3, as DNA: TGTGCCAGCAGTGGCATGGTGGGGGCAAACTCTGGGGCCAACGTCCTGACTTTC. Translating it yields CASSGMVGANSGANVLTF.

The chain recombines TRBV4-1 with TRBJ2-6, with D unresolved. This CDR3 is 16 amino acids long. Germline V lookup: CDR1 MGHRA, CDR2 YSYEKL. Trimming pared 0 bases from V and 2 bases from J, leaving 8 bases between. The CDR3 spells CASSQEPTTGANVLTF. The CDR3 DNA follows: TGCGCCAGCAGCCAAGAGCCAACGACTGGGGCCAACGTCCTGACTTTC.

The chain recombines TRBV4-1 with TRBJ1-2, with D perhaps matching TRBD1 (5 bases). Germline CDR1 is MGHRA and CDR2 is YSYEKL. The V and J ends lost 2 bases and 4 bases respectively, with 11 bases between them. The CDR3 totals 14 residues. The CDR3 nucleotides read TGCGCCAGCAGCCAAACAGGAATTATCTATGGCTACACCTTC. It is translated as CASSQTGIIYGYTF.

The rearrangement uses TRBV7-2 and TRBJ1-2; TRBD1 aligns across 7 bases. The CDR3 totals 13 residues. The germline CDR1 and CDR2 sequences are SGHTA and FQGNSA. Trimming took 5 bases from V and 7 from J; bases not matched to a gene: 7. The CDR3 sequence: CASSDMTGFGYTF. The CDR3 nucleotides are TGTGCCAGCAGCGACATGACAGGGTTTGGCTACACCTTC.

V is TRBV19 and J is TRBJ1-5; 10 bases are a match to TRBD1. Germline V gene lookup returns CDR1 LNHDA and CDR2 SQIVND (reference sequence). J was trimmed by 3 bases and V by 7 bases; bases with no gene match: 3. The CDR3 spans 14 residues. The CDR3 spells CASTDRGYNQPQHF. CDR3 DNA sequence: TGTGCCAGTACGGACAGGGGGTACAATCAGCCCCAGCATTTT.

CDR3 region: CASSLTGTGGNGYTF. The DNA of the CDR3 is TGTGCCAGTAGCCTTACCGGGACAGGGGGGAATGGCTACACCTTC. J is TRBJ1-2 and V is TRBV19; 11 bases line up with TRBD1. The germline V gene encodes CDR1 LNHDA and CDR2 SQIVND (reference sequence). CDR3 length: 15 amino acids. Trimming removed 6 bases from V and 6 bases from J; junction bases left unmatched: 9.

The chain recombines TRBV25-1 with TRBJ2-5; a possible D gene is TRBD2 (7 bases). This CDR3 has 14 residues. From germline, CDR1 is MGHDK and CDR2 SYGVNS. The V and J ends lost 3 bases and 4 bases respectively, with 12 bases between them. In nucleotides, the CDR3 is TGTGCCAGCAGTGAGGTTCGGGGGGCAGAGACCCAGTACTTC. The encoded protein is CASSEVRGAETQYF.

V and J are TRBV7-2 and TRBJ1-2; TRBD1 agrees at 10 bases. After removal of 2 bases from V and 8 bases from J, the junction contained 5 bases not matched to a gene. This CDR3 is 14 amino acids long. Germline CDR1 and CDR2: SGHTA and FQGNSA. This chain's CDR3 is CASSLMGQGSGYTF. The DNA for the CDR3 is TGTGCCAGCAGCTTAATGGGACAGGGGAGCGGCTACACCTTC.

The chain is built from TRBV27 and TRBJ2-3; tentative D call: TRBD1 (6 bases). CDR1 is MNHEY, CDR2 SMNVEV, per germline (reference sequence). Trimming removed 4 bases from V and 4 bases from J, with 12 bases in between. This CDR3 has 14 amino acids. The CDR3 bases are TGTGCCAGCAGTTCCCCAGGGGACCCAGATACGCAGTATTTT. This encodes CASSSPGDPDTQYF.